This T cell receptor beta chain was captured by sequencing in a study of T cell changes during pregnancy in multiple sclerosis. This table comes from immunoSEQ multiplex PCR, and its TCRdb copy is limited to in-frame clones, with some not included. In the table there are tens of thousands of clones, about 89% of which are singletons. V gave up 1 base and J gave up 1 base; unmatched junction bases: 3. The CDR3 is 16 amino acids. Germline V gene data show CDR1 as SEHNR and CDR2 as FQNEAQ (reference sequence). The V gene is TRBV7-9, the J gene TRBJ2-5; TRBD2 aligns across 10 bases. The sample here was CD4+ T cells from peripheral blood mononuclear cells, taken after pregnancy. This receptor was taken from a female donor with multiple sclerosis, enrolled in a pregnancy study. The CDR3 loop reads CASSLGASGGQETQYF. The CDR3 DNA sequence: TGTGCCAGCAGCTTAGGGGCTAGCGGGGGCCAAGAGACCCAGTACTTC. Together with reference TRBV7-9 and TRBJ2-5, the CDR3 gives the full variable domain: DTGVSQNPRHKITKRGQNVTFRCDPISEHNRLYWYRQTLGQGPEFLTYFQNEAQLEKSRLLSDRFSAERPKGSFSTLEIQRTEQGDSAMYLCASSLGASGGQETQYFGPGTRLLVL.